This is a list of T cell receptor beta chains from one sample in a study of blood T cells in healthy people across ages. TCRdb passed the 5' RACE reads through MiXCR, listing each CDR3 protein once. The profile shows some 690,000 distinct CDR3 sequences, about a fifth of them singletons. Sequencing was done on a sample of blood. The receptor set was obtained from a man in his 70s in good health. Both conserved end residues are part of each CDR3. The order of the fields is D gene, J gene, clone size, V gene, CDR3 DNA, CDR3 protein. A D gene is named only where the DNA matches it firmly. Clone size is stated in some rows and not others, as once, few, many or a class when expanded.

D gene: TRBD1
J gene: TRBJ2-5
clone size: NA
V gene: TRBV6-6
CDR3 DNA: TGTGCCAGCAGTTACTCGCGAGGGGGCATGTATGAGACCCAGTACTTC
CDR3 protein: CASSYSRGGMYETQYF

D gene: TRBD2
J gene: TRBJ2-1
clone size: NA
V gene: TRBV11-3
CDR3 DNA: TGTGCCAGCAGCCTAACTCAGACTAGCGGGACCTACAATGAGCAGTTCTTC
CDR3 protein: CASSLTQTSGTYNEQFF

D gene: NA
J gene: TRBJ2-5
clone size: NA
V gene: TRBV5-4
CDR3 DNA: TGTGCCAGCAAAACAGCGAGCCAAGAGACCCAGTACTTC
CDR3 protein: CASKTASQETQYF

D gene: TRBD1
J gene: TRBJ1-2
clone size: NA
V gene: TRBV3-1
CDR3 DNA: TGTGCCAGCAGCCAACAGACAGGGGCTTCCTATGGCTACACCTTC
CDR3 protein: CASSQQTGASYGYTF

D gene: NA
J gene: TRBJ2-3
clone size: few
V gene: TRBV5-1
CDR3 DNA: TGCGCCAGCAGCTTGGGGCCGCTGGGCCCGCGCACAGATACGCAGTATTTT
CDR3 protein: CASSLGPLGPRTDTQYF

D gene: NA
J gene: TRBJ2-1
clone size: few
V gene: TRBV30
CDR3 DNA: TGTGCCTGGAACACAGTGGATGAGCAGTTCTTC
CDR3 protein: CAWNTVDEQFF

D gene: NA
J gene: TRBJ1-4
clone size: NA
V gene: TRBV6-1
CDR3 DNA: TGTGCCAGCAGTGAGAGGGGACACAGGAGTGAAAAACTGTTTTTT
CDR3 protein: CASSERGHRSEKLFF

D gene: NA
J gene: TRBJ2-1
clone size: many
V gene: TRBV20-1
CDR3 DNA: TGCAGTGCTTTAGAGGCTCAGGGGTACAATGAGCAGTTCTTC
CDR3 protein: CSALEAQGYNEQFF

D gene: NA
J gene: TRBJ2-2
clone size: few
V gene: TRBV5-1
CDR3 DNA: TGCGCCAGCAGCTTGTTACTGAGGATAGCCCCCGGGGAGCTGTTTTTT
CDR3 protein: CASSLLLRIAPGELFF

D gene: NA
J gene: TRBJ1-5
clone size: NA
V gene: TRBV6-2/TRBV6-3
CDR3 DNA: TGTGCCAGCAGTAAACGACAGATAGCTCAGCCCCAGCATTTT
CDR3 protein: CASSKRQIAQPQHF

D gene: NA
J gene: TRBJ2-3
clone size: NA
V gene: TRBV10-3
CDR3 DNA: TGTGCCATCAGTGATAGTGGGGCGGAAGATACGCAGTATTTT
CDR3 protein: CAISDSGAEDTQYF

D gene: NA
J gene: TRBJ2-4
clone size: NA
V gene: TRBV20-1
CDR3 DNA: TGCAGTGCTCTGGGGGGGTACTTC
CDR3 protein: CSALGGYF

D gene: NA
J gene: TRBJ1-5
clone size: NA
V gene: TRBV7-6
CDR3 DNA: TGCGCCAGCAGCCAAGGACTCAATCCACAGCCCCAGCATTTT
CDR3 protein: CASSQGLNPQPQHF

D gene: NA
J gene: TRBJ2-4
clone size: many
V gene: TRBV5-1
CDR3 DNA: TGCGCCAGCAGCTTGTCCAGGGAAAGCCCGATATTAAAAAACATTCAGTACTTC
CDR3 protein: CASSLSRESPILKNIQYF

D gene: TRBD2
J gene: TRBJ2-4
clone size: few
V gene: TRBV2
CDR3 DNA: TGTGCCAGCAGTGATCGTCTAGCGGGCCTAGCCAAAAACATTCAGTACTTC
CDR3 protein: CASSDRLAGLAKNIQYF

D gene: NA
J gene: TRBJ1-1
clone size: once
V gene: TRBV29-1
CDR3 DNA: TGCAGCGTTGCTAAGGGGAACACTGAAGCTTTCTTT
CDR3 protein: CSVAKGNTEAFF

D gene: NA
J gene: TRBJ1-4
clone size: few
V gene: TRBV5-1
CDR3 DNA: TGCGCCAGCAGCGGGGAGGCGCAGGCGACAACTAATGAAAAACTGTTTTTT
CDR3 protein: CASSGEAQATTNEKLFF

D gene: NA
J gene: TRBJ2-3
clone size: NA
V gene: TRBV7-9
CDR3 DNA: TGTGCCAGCAGCGCCCCGGTGGGACCCACAGATACGCAGTATTTT
CDR3 protein: CASSAPVGPTDTQYF

D gene: TRBD2
J gene: TRBJ2-3
clone size: NA
V gene: TRBV29-1
CDR3 DNA: TGCAGCGTTGCTAGCGGGTTTAGCACAGATACGCAGTATTTT
CDR3 protein: CSVASGFSTDTQYF

D gene: NA
J gene: TRBJ1-1
clone size: few
V gene: TRBV6-2/TRBV6-3
CDR3 DNA: TGTGCCAGCAGTGGGGGGCCGAACACTGAAGCTTTCTTT
CDR3 protein: CASSGGPNTEAFF

D gene: TRBD2
J gene: TRBJ2-1
clone size: few
V gene: TRBV7-8
CDR3 DNA: TGTGCCAGCAGCCATCGGCGGGAGATAAACAATGAGCAGTTCTTC
CDR3 protein: CASSHRREINNEQFF

D gene: TRBD2
J gene: TRBJ2-1
clone size: NA
V gene: TRBV7-6
CDR3 DNA: TGTGCCAGCAGCTTACCTAGCGGGGGGGCGGGTGAGCAGTTCTTC
CDR3 protein: CASSLPSGGAGEQFF

D gene: NA
J gene: TRBJ1-1
clone size: NA
V gene: TRBV29-1
CDR3 DNA: TGCAGCGTTAACGTCCCGGATGCTGAAGCTTTCTTT
CDR3 protein: CSVNVPDAEAFF

D gene: NA
J gene: TRBJ2-3
clone size: NA
V gene: TRBV14
CDR3 DNA: TGTGCCAGCAGCCAAGAAGCCCGGGTCAGGGGTACCACAGATACGCAGTATTTT
CDR3 protein: CASSQEARVRGTTDTQYF

D gene: TRBD1
J gene: TRBJ2-1
clone size: NA
V gene: TRBV12-3/TRBV12-4
CDR3 DNA: TGTGCCAGCAGGGTCCGGGACAGTTCCTACAATGAGCAGTTCTTC
CDR3 protein: CASRVRDSSYNEQFF

D gene: NA
J gene: TRBJ1-1
clone size: NA
V gene: TRBV29-1
CDR3 DNA: TGCAGCGTTGTATCGGGGAATCTAAACACTGAAGCTTTCTTT
CDR3 protein: CSVVSGNLNTEAFF

D gene: TRBD1
J gene: TRBJ1-1
clone size: few
V gene: TRBV20-1
CDR3 DNA: TGCAGTGCTCATGGACAGGGCGACAACACTGAAGCTTTCTTT
CDR3 protein: CSAHGQGDNTEAFF

D gene: TRBD2
J gene: TRBJ2-1
clone size: NA
V gene: TRBV4-2
CDR3 DNA: TGTGCCAGCAGCCAATACCGGACTGAGCGGGAGGATTACAATGAGCAGTTCTTC
CDR3 protein: CASSQYRTEREDYNEQFF

D gene: NA
J gene: TRBJ2-2
clone size: few
V gene: TRBV28
CDR3 DNA: TGTGCCAGCCTAACGGGGGGCATCGGGGAGCTGTTTTTT
CDR3 protein: CASLTGGIGELFF

D gene: TRBD2
J gene: TRBJ2-3
clone size: NA
V gene: TRBV4-1
CDR3 DNA: TGCGCCAGCAGCCAAGAGACTGGCGGGGGGGCTCCAGATACGCAGTATTTT
CDR3 protein: CASSQETGGGAPDTQYF

D gene: NA
J gene: TRBJ1-5
clone size: NA
V gene: TRBV4-1
CDR3 DNA: TGCGCCAGCAGCCAAGATGCAGGGGATGCGGGCAATCAGCCCCAGCATTTT
CDR3 protein: CASSQDAGDAGNQPQHF

D gene: NA
J gene: TRBJ1-1
clone size: few
V gene: TRBV20-1
CDR3 DNA: TGCAGTGCTAGAAACCGGTACCACACTGAAGCTTTCTTT
CDR3 protein: CSARNRYHTEAFF

D gene: NA
J gene: TRBJ2-1
clone size: few
V gene: TRBV19
CDR3 DNA: TGTGCCAGTAGTAAACCCCTTTTTGTACACAGCAATGAGCAGTTCTTC
CDR3 protein: CASSKPLFVHSNEQFF

D gene: NA
J gene: TRBJ1-5
clone size: NA
V gene: TRBV5-1
CDR3 DNA: TGCGCCAGCAGTTTGAGAGGCCTTCAGCCCCAGCATTTT
CDR3 protein: CASSLRGLQPQHF

D gene: NA
J gene: TRBJ2-2
clone size: NA
V gene: TRBV10-3
CDR3 DNA: TGTGCCATCAAGGCGGACACCGGGGAGCTGTTTTTT
CDR3 protein: CAIKADTGELFF

D gene: TRBD2
J gene: TRBJ2-1
clone size: few
V gene: TRBV20-1
CDR3 DNA: TGCAGTGCTAGAGATCCGGGACTACATCTCAATGAGCAGTTCTTC
CDR3 protein: CSARDPGLHLNEQFF

D gene: NA
J gene: TRBJ1-1
clone size: NA
V gene: TRBV3-1
CDR3 DNA: TGTGCCAGCAGCCAAAGGACAGATGAAGCTTTCTTT
CDR3 protein: CASSQRTDEAFF

D gene: NA
J gene: TRBJ1-1
clone size: few
V gene: TRBV5-1
CDR3 DNA: TGCGCCAGCAGCACCTCCACTAACACTGAAGCTTTCTTT
CDR3 protein: CASSTSTNTEAFF

D gene: TRBD1
J gene: TRBJ2-7
clone size: few
V gene: TRBV18
CDR3 DNA: TGTGCCAGCACACCGGGACAGGGTATCTACGAGCAGTACTTC
CDR3 protein: CASTPGQGIYEQYF

D gene: NA
J gene: TRBJ2-5
clone size: few
V gene: TRBV4-1
CDR3 DNA: TGCGCCAGCAGCCAAGATCTAACGGGGGGCTACCCCTTCCAAGAGACCCAGTACTTC
CDR3 protein: CASSQDLTGGYPFQETQYF